The T cell receptor beta chain under discussion was sequenced for a study of CD4 and CD8 cells across lung adenocarcinoma regions. TCRdb re-analysed the PCR reads in MiXCR, keeping a single row per CDR3 protein. Of 23,000 or so distinct CDR3 sequences in the sample, 53% were seen once. This CDR3 spans 15 amino acids. CDR1 and CDR2 from the germline V gene are SGHAT and FQNNGV. Samples came from patients with localized non-small cell lung adenocarcinoma. This clonotype was recorded many times. The clonotype comes from a male donor with lung adenocarcinoma. The CD4 and CD8 labels of this study may be unreliable. The chain combines TRBV11-2 with TRBJ2-1, with D perhaps matching TRBD1 (6 bases). Judging by the DNA end, TRBJ2-7 fits better; the J call may be wrong. The specimen was CD8+ T cells from the center of a lung tumor. The CDR3 here is CASSLERDTNLEQYF. CDR3 DNA: TGTGCCAGCAGCTTAGAGAGGGACACCAACCTGGAGCAGTACTTC.